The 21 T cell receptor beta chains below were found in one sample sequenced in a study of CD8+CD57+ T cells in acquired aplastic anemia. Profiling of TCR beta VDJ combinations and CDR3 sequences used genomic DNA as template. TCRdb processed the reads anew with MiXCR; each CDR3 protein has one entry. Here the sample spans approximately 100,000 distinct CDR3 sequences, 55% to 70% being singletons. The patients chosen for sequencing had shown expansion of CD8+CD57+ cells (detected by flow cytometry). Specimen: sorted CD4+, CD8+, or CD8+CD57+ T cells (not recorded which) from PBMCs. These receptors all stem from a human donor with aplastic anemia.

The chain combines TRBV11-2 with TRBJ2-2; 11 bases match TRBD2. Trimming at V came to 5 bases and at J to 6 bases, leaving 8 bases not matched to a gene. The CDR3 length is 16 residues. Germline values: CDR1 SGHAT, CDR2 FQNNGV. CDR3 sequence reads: CASSGRSGRVAGELFF. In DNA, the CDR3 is TGTGCCAGCAGCGGACGTAGCGGGAGGGTCGCCGGGGAGCTGTTTTTT.

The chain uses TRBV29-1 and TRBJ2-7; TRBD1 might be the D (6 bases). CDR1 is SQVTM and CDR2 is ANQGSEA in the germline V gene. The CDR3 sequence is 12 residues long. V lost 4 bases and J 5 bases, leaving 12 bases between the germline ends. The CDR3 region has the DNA TGCAGCGTTGCCGCAGGGGCACACGAGCAGTACTTC. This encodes CSVAAGAHEQYF.

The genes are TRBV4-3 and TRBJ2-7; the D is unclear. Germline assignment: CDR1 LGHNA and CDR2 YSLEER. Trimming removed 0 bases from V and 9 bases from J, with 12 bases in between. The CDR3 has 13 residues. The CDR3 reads CASSQDGFSGQYF. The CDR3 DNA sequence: TGCGCCAGCAGCCAAGATGGGTTTTCTGGGCAGTACTTC.

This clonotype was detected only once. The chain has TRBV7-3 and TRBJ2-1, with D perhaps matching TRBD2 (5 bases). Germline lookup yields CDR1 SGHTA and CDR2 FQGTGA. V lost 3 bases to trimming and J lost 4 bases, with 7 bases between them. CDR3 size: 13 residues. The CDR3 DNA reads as TGTGCCAGCAGCTTCGGACTTTACAATGAGCAGTTCTTC. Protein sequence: CASSFGLYNEQFF.

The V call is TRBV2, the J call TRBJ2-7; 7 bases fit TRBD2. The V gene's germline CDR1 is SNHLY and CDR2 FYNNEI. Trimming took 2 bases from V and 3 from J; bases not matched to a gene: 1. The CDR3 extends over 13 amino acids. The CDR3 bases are TGTGCCAGCAGTGAATGGACTAGCTACGAGCAGTACTTC. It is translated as CASSEWTSYEQYF. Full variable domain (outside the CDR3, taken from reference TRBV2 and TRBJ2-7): EPEVTQTPSHQVTQMGQEVILRCVPISNHLYFYWYRQILGQKVEFLVSFYNNEISEKSEIFDDQFSVERPDGSNFTLKIRSTKLEDSAMYFCASSEWTSYEQYFGPGTRLTVT.

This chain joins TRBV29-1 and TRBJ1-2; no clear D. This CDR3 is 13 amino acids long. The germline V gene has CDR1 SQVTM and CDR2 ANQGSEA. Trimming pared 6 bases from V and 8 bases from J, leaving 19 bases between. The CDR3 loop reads CSVQRAGLLGYTF. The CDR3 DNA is TGCAGCGTCCAGAGGGCAGGCCTATTAGGCTACACCTTC.

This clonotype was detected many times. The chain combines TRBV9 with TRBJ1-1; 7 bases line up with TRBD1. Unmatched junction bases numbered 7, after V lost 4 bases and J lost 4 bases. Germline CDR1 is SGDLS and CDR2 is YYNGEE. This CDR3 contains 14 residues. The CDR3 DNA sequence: TGTGCCAGCAGCACCCATGACAGGGTCACTGAAGCTTTCTTT. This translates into CASSTHDRVTEAFF.

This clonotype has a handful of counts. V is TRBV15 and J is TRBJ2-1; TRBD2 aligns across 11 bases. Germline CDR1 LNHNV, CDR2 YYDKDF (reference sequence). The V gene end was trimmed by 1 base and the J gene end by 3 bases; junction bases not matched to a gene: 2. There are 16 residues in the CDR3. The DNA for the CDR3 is TGTGCCACCAGCAGAGGACTAGCGGGGTTCTACAATGAGCAGTTCTTC. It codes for CATSRGLAGFYNEQFF.

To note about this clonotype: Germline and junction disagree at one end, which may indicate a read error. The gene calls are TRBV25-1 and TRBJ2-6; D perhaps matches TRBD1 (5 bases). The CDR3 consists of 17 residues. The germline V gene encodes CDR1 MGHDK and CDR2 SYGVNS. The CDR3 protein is CASSSYNRNSGANVLTF. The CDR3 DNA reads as TGTGCCAGCAGCTCTTATAACAGGAACTCTGGGGCTAACGTCCTGACTTTC. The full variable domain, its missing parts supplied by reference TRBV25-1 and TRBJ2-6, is EADIYQTPRYLVIGTGKKITLECSQTMGHDKMYWYQQDPGMELHLIHYSYGVNSTEKGDLSSESTVSRIRTEHFPLTLESARPSHTSQYLCASSSYNRNSGANVLTFGAGSRLTVL.

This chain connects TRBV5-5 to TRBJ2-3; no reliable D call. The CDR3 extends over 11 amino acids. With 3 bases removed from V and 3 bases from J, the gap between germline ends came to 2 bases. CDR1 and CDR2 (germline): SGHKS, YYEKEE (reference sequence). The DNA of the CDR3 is TGTGCCAGCAGCTGGACAGATACGCAGTATTTT. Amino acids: CASSWTDTQYF.

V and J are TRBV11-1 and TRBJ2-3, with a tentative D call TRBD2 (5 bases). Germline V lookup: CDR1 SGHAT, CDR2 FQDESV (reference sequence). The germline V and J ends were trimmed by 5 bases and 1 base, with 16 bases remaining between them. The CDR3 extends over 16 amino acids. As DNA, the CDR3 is TGTGCCAGCAGCCCTAAGGTTGGGCGGGGCACAGATACGCAGTATTTT. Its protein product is CASSPKVGRGTDTQYF.

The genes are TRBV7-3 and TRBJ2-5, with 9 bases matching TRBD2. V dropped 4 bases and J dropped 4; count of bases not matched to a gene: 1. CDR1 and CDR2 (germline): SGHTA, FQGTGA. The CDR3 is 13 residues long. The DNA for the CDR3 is TGTGCCAGCAGCTCGACTAGCGGAGAGACCCAGTACTTC. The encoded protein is CASSSTSGETQYF.

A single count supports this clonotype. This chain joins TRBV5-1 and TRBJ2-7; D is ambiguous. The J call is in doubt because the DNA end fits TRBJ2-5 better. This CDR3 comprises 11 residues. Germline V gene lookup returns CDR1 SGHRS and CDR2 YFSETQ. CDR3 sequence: CASSHKETQYF. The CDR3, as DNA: TGCGCCAGCAGCCACAAGGAGACCCAGTACTTC.

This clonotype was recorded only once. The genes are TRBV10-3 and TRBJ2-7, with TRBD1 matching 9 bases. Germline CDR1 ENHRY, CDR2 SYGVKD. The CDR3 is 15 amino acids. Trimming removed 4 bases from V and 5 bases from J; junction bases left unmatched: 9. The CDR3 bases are TGTGCCATCAGTGGTGCCGGGACAGGGCTTAACGAGCAGTACTTC. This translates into CAISGAGTGLNEQYF.

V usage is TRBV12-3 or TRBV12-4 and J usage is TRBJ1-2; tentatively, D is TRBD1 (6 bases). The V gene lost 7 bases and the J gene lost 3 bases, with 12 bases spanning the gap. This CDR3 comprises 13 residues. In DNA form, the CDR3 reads TGTGCCAGCAAGTGGGGGCTAGACTATGGCTACACCTTC. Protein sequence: CASKWGLDYGYTF.

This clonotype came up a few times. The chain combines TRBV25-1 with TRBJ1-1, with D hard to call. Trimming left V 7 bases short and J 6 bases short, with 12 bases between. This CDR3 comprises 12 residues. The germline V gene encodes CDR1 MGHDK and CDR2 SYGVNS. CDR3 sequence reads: CASTTERAEAFF. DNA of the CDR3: TGTGCCAGCACCACTGAAAGGGCTGAAGCTTTCTTT. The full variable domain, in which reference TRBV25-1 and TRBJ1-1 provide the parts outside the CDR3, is EADIYQTPRYLVIGTGKKITLECSQTMGHDKMYWYQQDPGMELHLIHYSYGVNSTEKGDLSSESTVSRIRTEHFPLTLESARPSHTSQYLCASTTERAEAFFGQGTRLTVV.

Here the CDR3 DNA reads TGTGCCACCAGCAGAGGTTTAGCAGGGGAGGGAAACACCATATATTTT. This codes for CATSRGLAGEGNTIYF. The rearrangement uses TRBV15 and TRBJ1-3; TRBD1 is a possible D gene (6 bases). V was pared by 1 base and J by 4 bases, with 14 bases between. Germline CDR1 LNHNV, CDR2 YYDKDF (reference sequence). This CDR3 contains 16 residues.

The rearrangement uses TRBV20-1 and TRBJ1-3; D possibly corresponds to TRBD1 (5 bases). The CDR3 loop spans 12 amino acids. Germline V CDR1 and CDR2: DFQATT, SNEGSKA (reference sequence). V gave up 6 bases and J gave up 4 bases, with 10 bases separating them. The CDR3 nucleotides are TGCAGTGCCATGGACAACGGAAACACCATATATTTT. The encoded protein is CSAMDNGNTIYF.

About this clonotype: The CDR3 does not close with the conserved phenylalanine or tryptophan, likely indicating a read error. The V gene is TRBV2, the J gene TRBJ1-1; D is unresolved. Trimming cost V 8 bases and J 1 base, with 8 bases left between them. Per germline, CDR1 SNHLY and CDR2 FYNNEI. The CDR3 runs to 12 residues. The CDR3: CASVLGNTEAFL. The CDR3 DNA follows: TGTGCCAGCGTCCTCGGGAACACTGAAGCTTTCCTT.

DNA of the CDR3: TGTGCCAGCAGCTTAGAGGTCGGAGCTTATGGCTACACCTTC. This sequence encodes CASSLEVGAYGYTF. The chain employs TRBV11-2 and TRBJ1-2; D unclear. This CDR3 region has 14 residues. Trimming removed 0 bases from V and 5 bases from J, with 10 bases in between. Per germline, CDR1 SGHAT and CDR2 FQNNGV.

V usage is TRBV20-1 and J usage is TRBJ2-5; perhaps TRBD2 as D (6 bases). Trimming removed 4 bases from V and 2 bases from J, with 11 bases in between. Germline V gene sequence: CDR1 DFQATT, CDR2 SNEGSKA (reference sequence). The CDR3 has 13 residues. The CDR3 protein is CSAKKAGQETQYF. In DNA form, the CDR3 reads TGCAGTGCTAAAAAAGCGGGTCAAGAGACCCAGTACTTC.